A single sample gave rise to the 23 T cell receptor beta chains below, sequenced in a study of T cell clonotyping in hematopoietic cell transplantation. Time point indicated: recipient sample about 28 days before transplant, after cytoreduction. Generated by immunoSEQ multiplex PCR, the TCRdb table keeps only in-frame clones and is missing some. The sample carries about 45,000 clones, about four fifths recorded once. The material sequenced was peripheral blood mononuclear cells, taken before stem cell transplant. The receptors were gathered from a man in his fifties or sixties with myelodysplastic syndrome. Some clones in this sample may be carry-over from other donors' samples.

The CDR3 nucleotides are TGTGCCAGTAGTATAGGAGGGTATGATGGCTACACCTTC. Its protein is CASSIGGYDGYTF. The chain uses TRBV19 and TRBJ1-2; no clear D gene. The CDR3 length is 13 residues. Germline CDR1 is LNHDA and CDR2 is SQIVND (reference sequence). Trimming left V 1 base short and J 6 bases short, with 9 bases between. The entire variable domain, with the rest obtained from reference TRBV19 and TRBJ1-2, is as follows: DGGITQSPKYLFRKEGQNVTLSCEQNLNHDAMYWYRQDPGQGLRLIYYSQIVNDFQKGDIAEGYSVSREKKESFPLTVTSAQKNPTAFYLCASSIGGYDGYTFGSGTRLTVV.

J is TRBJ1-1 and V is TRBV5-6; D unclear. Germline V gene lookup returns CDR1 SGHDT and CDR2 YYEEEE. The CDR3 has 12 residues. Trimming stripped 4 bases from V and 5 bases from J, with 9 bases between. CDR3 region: CASSRTRTEAFF. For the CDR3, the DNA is TGTGCCAGCAGCCGTACGCGGACTGAAGCTTTCTTT.

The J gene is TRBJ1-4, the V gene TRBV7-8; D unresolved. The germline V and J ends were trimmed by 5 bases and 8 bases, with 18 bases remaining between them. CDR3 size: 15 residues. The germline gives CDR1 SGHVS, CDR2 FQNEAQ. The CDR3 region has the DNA TGTGCCAGCAGCCCCTTGTCGGGCTGGGAAGAAAAACTGTTTTTT. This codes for CASSPLSGWEEKLFF.

CDR3 nucleotides: TGTGCCAGCAGCGAACCTCCCGGGACAGGCTACGAGCAGTACTTC. Protein: CASSEPPGTGYEQYF. The rearrangement uses TRBV6-1 and TRBJ2-7; 8 positions match TRBD1. CDR3 length equals 15 residues. Looked up from germline, CDR1 is MNHNS and CDR2 is SASEGT. J lost 3 bases, V lost 6 bases, and 10 bases had no gene match.

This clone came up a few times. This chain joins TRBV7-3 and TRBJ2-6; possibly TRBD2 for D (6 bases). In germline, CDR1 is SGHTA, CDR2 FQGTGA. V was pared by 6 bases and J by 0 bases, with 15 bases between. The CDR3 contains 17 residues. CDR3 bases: TGTGCCAGCAGTCCGGGACGGGAGAGCTCTGGGGCCAACGTCCTGACTTTC. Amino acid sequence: CASSPGRESSGANVLTF.

DNA for the CDR3: TGCGCCAGCTCCTCGGGGTCGGCTAGCGGGGGCACAGATACGCAGTATTTT. Translated, it gives CASSSGSASGGTDTQYF. The rearrangement joins TRBV5-1 to TRBJ2-3; 9 positions match TRBD2. CDR3 length equals 17 residues. J gave up 1 base and V 7 bases, and 13 bases lay outside the gene matches. Germline loops: CDR1 SGHRS, CDR2 YFSETQ.

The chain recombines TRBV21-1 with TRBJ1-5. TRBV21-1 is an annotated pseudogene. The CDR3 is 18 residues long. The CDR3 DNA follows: TGTGCCAGCAGCAAAGCGCGGGATGAGAGGGCACACAATCAGCCCCAGCATTTT. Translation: CASSKARDERAHNQPQHF.

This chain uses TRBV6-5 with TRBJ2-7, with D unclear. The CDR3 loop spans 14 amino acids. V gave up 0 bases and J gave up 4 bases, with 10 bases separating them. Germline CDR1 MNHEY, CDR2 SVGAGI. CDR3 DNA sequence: TGTGCCAGCAGTTACTCTTCTGGGTTTTACGAGCAGTACTTC. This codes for CASSYSSGFYEQYF.

CDR3 sequence: CASSSSWVEKLFF. The CDR3 bases are TGTGCCAGCAGCTCCTCCTGGGTTGAAAAACTGTTTTTT. The chain links TRBV7-2 to TRBJ1-4; D call uncertain. Germline V lookup: CDR1 SGHTA, CDR2 FQGNSA. This CDR3 spans 13 amino acids. Trimming stripped 4 bases from V and 7 bases from J, with 10 bases between.

The CDR3 sequence is CASSTPGNSGNTIYF. For the CDR3, the DNA is TGTGCCAGCAGTACTCCGGGAAACTCTGGAAACACCATATATTTT. V gene TRBV28 combines with J gene TRBJ1-3; D is undetermined. CDR1 and CDR2 from the germline V gene are MDHEN and SYDVKM. Deletions cut 5 bases from V and 0 bases from J, with 11 bases between. This CDR3 contains 15 residues.

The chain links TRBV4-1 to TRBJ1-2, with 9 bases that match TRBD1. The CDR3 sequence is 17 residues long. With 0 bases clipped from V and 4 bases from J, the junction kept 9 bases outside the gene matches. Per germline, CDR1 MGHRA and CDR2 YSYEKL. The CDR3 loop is CASSQDFGQGLSYGYTF. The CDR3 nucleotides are TGCGCCAGCAGCCAAGATTTCGGACAGGGGCTCTCCTATGGCTACACCTTC.

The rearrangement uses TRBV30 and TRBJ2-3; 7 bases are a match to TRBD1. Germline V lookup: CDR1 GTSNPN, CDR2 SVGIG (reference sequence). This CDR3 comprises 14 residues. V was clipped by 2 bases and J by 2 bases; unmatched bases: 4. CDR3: CAWSTGDPTDTQYF. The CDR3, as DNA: TGTGCCTGGAGTACAGGGGATCCCACAGATACGCAGTATTTT.

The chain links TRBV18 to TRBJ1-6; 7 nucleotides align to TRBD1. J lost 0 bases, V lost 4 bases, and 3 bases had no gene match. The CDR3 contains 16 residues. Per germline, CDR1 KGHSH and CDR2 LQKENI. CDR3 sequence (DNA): TGTGCCAGCTCACAGGACAGGAGCTCCTATAATTCACCCCTCCACTTT. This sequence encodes CASSQDRSSYNSPLHF.

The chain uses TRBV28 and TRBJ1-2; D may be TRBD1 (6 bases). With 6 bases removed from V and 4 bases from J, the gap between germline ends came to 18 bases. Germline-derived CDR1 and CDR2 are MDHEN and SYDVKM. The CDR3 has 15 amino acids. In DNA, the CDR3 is TGTGCCAGCAGGCCCGGCGGGGGCACGACCTATGGCTACACCTTC. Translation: CASRPGGGTTYGYTF.

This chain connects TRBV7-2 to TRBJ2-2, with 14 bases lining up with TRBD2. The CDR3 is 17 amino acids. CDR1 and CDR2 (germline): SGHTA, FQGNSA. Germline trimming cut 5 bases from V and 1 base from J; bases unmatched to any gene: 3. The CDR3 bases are TGTGCCAGCAGCCTGGGACTAGCGGGGGTGAACACCGGGGAGCTGTTTTTT. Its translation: CASSLGLAGVNTGELFF.

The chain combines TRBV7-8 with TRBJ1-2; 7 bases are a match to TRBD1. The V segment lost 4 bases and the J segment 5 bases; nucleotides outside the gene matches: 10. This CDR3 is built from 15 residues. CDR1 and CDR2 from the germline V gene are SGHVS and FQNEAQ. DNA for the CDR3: TGTGCCAGCAGCTCCCTGGACAGGCCCGGGTATGGCTACACCTTC. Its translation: CASSSLDRPGYGYTF.

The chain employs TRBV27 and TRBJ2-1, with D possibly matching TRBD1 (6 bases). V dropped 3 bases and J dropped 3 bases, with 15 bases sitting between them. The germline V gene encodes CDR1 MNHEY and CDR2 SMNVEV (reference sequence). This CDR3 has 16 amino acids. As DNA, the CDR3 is TGTGCCAGCAGTTTTGGGGGACATATAAACTACAATGAGCAGTTCTTC. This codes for CASSFGGHINYNEQFF.

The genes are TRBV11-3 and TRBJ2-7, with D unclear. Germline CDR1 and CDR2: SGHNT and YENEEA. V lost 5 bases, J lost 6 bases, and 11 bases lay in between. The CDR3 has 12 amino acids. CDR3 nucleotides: TGTGCCAGCAGCAACTACCCGGGCGAGCAGTACTTC. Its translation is CASSNYPGEQYF.

Here the CDR3 reads CASRKRQNTEAFF. The CDR3 nucleotides read TGTGCCAGCAGAAAAAGACAGAACACTGAAGCTTTCTTT. The rearrangement joins TRBV28 to TRBJ1-1; D ambiguous. The germline CDR1 and CDR2 sequences are MDHEN and SYDVKM. The CDR3 is 13 amino acids. V was pared by 6 bases and J by 1 base, with 9 bases between.

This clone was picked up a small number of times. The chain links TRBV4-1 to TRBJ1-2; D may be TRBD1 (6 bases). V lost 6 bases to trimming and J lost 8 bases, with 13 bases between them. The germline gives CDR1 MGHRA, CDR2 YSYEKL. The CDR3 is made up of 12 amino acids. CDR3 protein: CASRSGAQGYTF. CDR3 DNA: TGCGCCAGCAGGTCGGGGGCTCAGGGCTACACCTTC.

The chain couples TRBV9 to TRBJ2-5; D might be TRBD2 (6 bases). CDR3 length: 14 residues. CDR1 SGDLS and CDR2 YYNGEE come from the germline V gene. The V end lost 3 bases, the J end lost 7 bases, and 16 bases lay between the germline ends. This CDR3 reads CASSEPGATGTQYF. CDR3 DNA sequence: TGTGCCAGCAGCGAACCGGGAGCCACGGGGACCCAGTACTTC.

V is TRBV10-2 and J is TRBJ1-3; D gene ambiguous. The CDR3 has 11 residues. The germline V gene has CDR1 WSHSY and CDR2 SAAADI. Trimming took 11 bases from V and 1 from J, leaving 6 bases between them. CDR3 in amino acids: CASGSGNTIYF. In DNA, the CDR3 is TGCGCCTCGGGATCTGGAAACACCATATATTTT.

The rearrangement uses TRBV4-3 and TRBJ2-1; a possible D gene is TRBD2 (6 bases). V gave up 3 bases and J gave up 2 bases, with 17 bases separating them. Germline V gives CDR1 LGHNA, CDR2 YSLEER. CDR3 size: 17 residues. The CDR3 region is CASSHQITREPYNEQFF. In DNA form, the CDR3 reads TGCGCCAGCAGCCATCAAATCACCCGGGAGCCCTACAATGAGCAGTTCTTC.